Sequencing of this T cell receptor (beta chain) was carried out in a study of immune evolution from preneoplasia to lung adenocarcinoma. Findings and limits, study-wide: Normal lung had highest clonality; later lesions appeared denser, more diverse.

The table came from immunoSEQ multiplex PCR; TCRdb's copy has only in-frame clones and leaves some out. This repertoire shows 8,000 or so clones, 70% to 80% found once; its top ten account for around a tenth. V was shortened by 6 bases and J by 5 bases, with 19 bases between the two germline ends. The CDR3 covers 15 residues. The V gene's germline CDR1 is SEHNR and CDR2 FQNEAQ (reference sequence). Comments on this clone: Its antigen remains unknown.

The chain recombines TRBV7-9 with TRBJ1-2, with D possibly TRBD1 on 5 matching bases. The clonotype originates from an older donor with lung adenocarcinoma. The sequenced sample consisted of FFPE minimally invasive lung adenocarcinoma tissue. CDR3 nucleotides: TGTGCCAGCAGTCAAGACGTCGTGGGGGTATATGGCTACACCTTC. Protein: CASSQDVVGVYGYTF.